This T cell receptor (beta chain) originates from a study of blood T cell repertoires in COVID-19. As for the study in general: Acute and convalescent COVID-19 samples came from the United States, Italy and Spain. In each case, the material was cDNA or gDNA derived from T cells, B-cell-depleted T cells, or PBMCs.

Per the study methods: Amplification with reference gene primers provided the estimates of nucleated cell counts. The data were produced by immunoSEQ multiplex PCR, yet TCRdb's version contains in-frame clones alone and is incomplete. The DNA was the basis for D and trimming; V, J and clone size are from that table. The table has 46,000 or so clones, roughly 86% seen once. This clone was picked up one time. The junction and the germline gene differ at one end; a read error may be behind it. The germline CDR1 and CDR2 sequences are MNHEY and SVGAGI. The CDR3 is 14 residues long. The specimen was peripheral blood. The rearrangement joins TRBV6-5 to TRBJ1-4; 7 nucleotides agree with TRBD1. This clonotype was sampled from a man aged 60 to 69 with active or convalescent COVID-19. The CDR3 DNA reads TGTGCCAGCAGTGACTCGGGACAGTCTGAAAAACTGTTTTTT. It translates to CASSDSGQSEKLFF.